The rows below give T cell receptor beta chains drawn from one sample of a study of shared clonotypes between healthy human individuals. Only in-frame clones appear in the TCRdb table, and some are missing; sequencing was by immunoSEQ multiplex PCR. The sample comprises some 2.1 million clones, 85% to 95% of which are singletons, and approximately 0.13% rests with the top ten. Sequences were obtained from naive CD4+ T cells sorted from blood. The receptors here all came from a man aged 18 to 30 in good health. CDR3s include the opening cysteine and the closing phenylalanine or tryptophan. D genes are given only for firm matches. Only some rows state a clone size, as once, few, many or a class for expanded clones.

.	TRBV23-1	.	TRBJ2-3	CASSQSSWVDTQYF	TGCGCCAGCAGTCAATCCTCATGGGTAGATACGCAGTATTTT
.	TRBV6-5	.	TRBJ1-5	CASRRDNGNQPQHF	TGTGCCAGCAGAAGGGACAACGGCAATCAGCCCCAGCATTTT
.	TRBV7-2	.	TRBJ1-2	CASSPRGQIYGYTF	TGTGCCAGCAGCCCCCGAGGTCAGATCTATGGCTACACCTTC
.	TRBV10-3	.	TRBJ1-1	CAISDGGGTEAFF	TGTGCCATCAGTGATGGGGGAGGGACTGAAGCTTTCTTT
TRBD1	TRBV5-1	.	TRBJ1-2	CASSDGQGGTGYGYTF	TGCGCCAGCAGCGATGGACAGGGAGGAACTGGCTATGGCTACACCTTC
.	TRBV28	.	TRBJ1-3	CASSPTRVSGNTIYF	TGTGCCAGCAGTCCGACCAGAGTCTCTGGAAACACCATATATTTT
TRBD1	TRBV7-6	.	TRBJ1-1	CASSLEGRGLTEAFF	TGTGCCAGCAGCTTAGAGGGCAGGGGGCTTACTGAAGCTTTCTTT
TRBD2	TRBV30	.	TRBJ2-3	CAWRASGRGDTQYF	TGTGCCTGGAGGGCCAGCGGGAGGGGAGATACGCAGTATTTT
TRBD1	TRBV2	few	TRBJ2-2	CASRRTGQSGELFF	TGTGCCAGCAGGCGGACAGGTCAGTCCGGGGAGCTGTTTTTT
.	TRBV7-2	.	TRBJ2-2	CASSRAAGTGELFF	TGTGCCAGCAGTCGGGCGGCGGGAACCGGGGAGCTGTTTTTT
.	TRBV5-6	.	TRBJ2-7	CASSLWQGSPGYPYEQYF	TGTGCCAGCAGCTTGTGGCAGGGGTCCCCGGGATACCCCTACGAGCAGTACTTC
.	TRBV7-8	.	TRBJ1-2	CASSLVGTAGPYGYTF	TGTGCCAGCAGCTTAGTCGGGACCGCAGGGCCTTATGGCTACACCTTC
.	TRBV25-1	.	TRBJ2-3	CASSPPVSTDTQYF	TGTGCCAGCAGTCCTCCGGTCAGCACAGATACGCAGTATTTT
TRBD2	TRBV9	.	TRBJ2-2	CASSRGASGGSTGELFF	TGTGCCAGCAGCCGAGGGGCTAGCGGGGGCTCCACCGGGGAGCTGTTTTTT
.	TRBV28	.	TRBJ2-7	CASQPESSYEQYF	TGTGCCAGTCAACCGGAGAGCTCCTACGAGCAGTACTTC
.	TRBV6-5	.	TRBJ1-1	CASSYSGRLEAFF	TGTGCCAGCAGTTACTCTGGGAGGTTAGAAGCTTTCTTT
.	TRBV21-1	.	TRBJ2-1	CASSKNRDETYNEQFF	TGTGCCAGCAGCAAAAATCGGGACGAGACCTACAATGAGCAGTTCTTC